This T cell receptor (beta chain) was retrieved from a study of long-term antiretroviral therapy in people with HIV. Study results and limitations: Clones expanded before ART dominated the repertoire at all time points. Increased diversity was seen after ART, yet it remained lower than in transplant donor controls.

Run at survey level, the immunoSEQ assay was version v3.0. Method: immunoSEQ multiplex PCR; TCRdb's copy keeps in-frame clones and lacks some. Seen here are about 38,000 clones, around 85% observed once, and the top ten hold roughly 5%. A note on this clone: What it binds is not known.

The sequencing used unsorted PBMCs, collected 1.5 years after starting antiretroviral therapy. The TCR originated in a young man with HIV.

The CDR3, as DNA: TGTGCCAGCAGCCCCTCCACGGGAGTAGAACAGACCCAGTACTTC. This codes for CASSPSTGVEQTQYF. The rearrangement joins TRBV7-9 to TRBJ2-5; tentative D call: TRBD2 (6 bases). CDR1 and CDR2 (germline): SEHNR, FQNEAQ (reference sequence). The CDR3 totals 15 residues. V lost 5 bases and J 6 bases, leaving 19 bases between the germline ends.